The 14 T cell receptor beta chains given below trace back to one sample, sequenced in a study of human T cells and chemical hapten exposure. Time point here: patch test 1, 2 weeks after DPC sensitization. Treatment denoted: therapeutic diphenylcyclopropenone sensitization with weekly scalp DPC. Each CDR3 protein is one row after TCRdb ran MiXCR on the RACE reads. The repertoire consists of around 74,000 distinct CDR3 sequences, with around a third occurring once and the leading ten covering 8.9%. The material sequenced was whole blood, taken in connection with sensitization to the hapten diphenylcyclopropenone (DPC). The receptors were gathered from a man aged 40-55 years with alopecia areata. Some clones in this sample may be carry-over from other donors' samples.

The CDR3 reads CASSDRTKAFF. The CDR3 bases are TGTGCCAGCAGTGACAGGACAAAAGCTTTCTTT. The genes are TRBV6-4 and TRBJ1-1; D perhaps matches TRBD1 (5 bases). The V and J ends lost 2 bases and 9 bases respectively, with 7 bases between them. Germline loops: CDR1 MRHNA, CDR2 SNTAGT. The CDR3 runs 11 residues.

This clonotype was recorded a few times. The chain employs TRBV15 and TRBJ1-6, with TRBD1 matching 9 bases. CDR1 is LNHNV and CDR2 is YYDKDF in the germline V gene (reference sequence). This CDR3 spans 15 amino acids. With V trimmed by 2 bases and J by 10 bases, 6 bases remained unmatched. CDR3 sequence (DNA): TGTGCCACCAGCAGAACACAGGGGGCCGGGTCACCCCTCCACTTT. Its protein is CATSRTQGAGSPLHF.

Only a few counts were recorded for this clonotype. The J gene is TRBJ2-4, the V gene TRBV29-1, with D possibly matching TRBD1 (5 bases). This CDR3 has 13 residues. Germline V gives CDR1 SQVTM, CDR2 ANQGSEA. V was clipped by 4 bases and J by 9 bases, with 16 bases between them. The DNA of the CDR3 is TGCAGCGTTGGCCAAGGGGCCCAGGCCATTCAGTACTTC. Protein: CSVGQGAQAIQYF. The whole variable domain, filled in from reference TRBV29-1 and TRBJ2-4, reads SAVISQKPSRDICQRGTSLTIQCQVDSQVTMMFWYRQQPGQSLTLIATANQGSEATYESGFVIDKFPISRPNLTFSTLTVSNMSPEDSSIYLCSVGQGAQAIQYFGAGTRLSVL.

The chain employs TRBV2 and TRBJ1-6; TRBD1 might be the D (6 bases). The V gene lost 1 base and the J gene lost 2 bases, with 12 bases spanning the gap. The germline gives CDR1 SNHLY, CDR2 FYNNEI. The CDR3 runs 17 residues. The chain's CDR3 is CASSEDRAGTYNSPLHF. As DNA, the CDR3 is TGTGCCAGCAGTGAAGACAGGGCGGGAACCTATAATTCACCCCTCCACTTT.

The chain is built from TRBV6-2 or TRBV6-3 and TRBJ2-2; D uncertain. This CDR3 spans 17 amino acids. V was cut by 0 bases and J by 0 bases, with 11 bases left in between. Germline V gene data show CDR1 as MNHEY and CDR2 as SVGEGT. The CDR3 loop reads CASSYSLRTANTGELFF. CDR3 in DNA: TGTGCCAGCAGTTACTCACTTCGAACCGCGAACACCGGGGAGCTGTTTTTT.

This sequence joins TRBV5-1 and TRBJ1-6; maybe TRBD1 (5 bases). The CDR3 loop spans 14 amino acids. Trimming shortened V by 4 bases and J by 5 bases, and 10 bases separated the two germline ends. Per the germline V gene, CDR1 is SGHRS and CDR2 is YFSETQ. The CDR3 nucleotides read TGCGCCAGCAGCCGGAGACAGAATAATTCACCCCTCCACTTT. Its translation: CASSRRQNNSPLHF. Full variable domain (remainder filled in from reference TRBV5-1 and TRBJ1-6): KAGVTQTPRYLIKTRGQQVTLSCSPISGHRSVSWYQQTPGQGLQFLFEYFSETQRNKGNFPGRFSGRQFSNSRSEMNVSTLELGDSALYLCASSRRQNNSPLHFGNGTRLTVT.

CDR3 loop: CASSPPRWAASTDTQYF. For the CDR3, the DNA is TGTGCCAGCAGCCCACCCCGGTGGGCCGCTAGCACAGATACGCAGTATTTT. The chain couples TRBV7-2 to TRBJ2-3; D gene uncertain. Deletions cut 5 bases from V and 0 bases from J, with 18 bases between. Germline CDR1 SGHTA, CDR2 FQGNSA. This CDR3 is built from 17 residues.

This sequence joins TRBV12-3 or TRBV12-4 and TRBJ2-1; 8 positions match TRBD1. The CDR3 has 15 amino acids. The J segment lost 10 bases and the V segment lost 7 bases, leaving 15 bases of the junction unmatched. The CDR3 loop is CASTRLTGGSVEQFF. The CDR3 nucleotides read TGTGCCAGCACGAGACTTACAGGGGGATCGGTGGAGCAGTTCTTC.

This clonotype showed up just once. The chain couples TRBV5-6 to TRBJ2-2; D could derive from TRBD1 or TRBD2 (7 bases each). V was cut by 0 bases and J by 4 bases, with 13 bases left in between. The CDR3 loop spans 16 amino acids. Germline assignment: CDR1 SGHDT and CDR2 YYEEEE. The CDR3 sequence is CASSLVRRGGTGELFF. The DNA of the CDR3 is TGTGCCAGCAGCTTGGTTCGCAGGGGGGGCACCGGGGAGCTGTTTTTT. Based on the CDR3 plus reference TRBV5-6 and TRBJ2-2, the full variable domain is DAGVTQSPTHLIKTRGQQVTLRCSPKSGHDTVSWYQQALGQGPQFIFQYYEEEERQRGNFPDRFSGHQFPNYSSELNVNALLLGDSALYLCASSLVRRGGTGELFFGEGSRLTVL.

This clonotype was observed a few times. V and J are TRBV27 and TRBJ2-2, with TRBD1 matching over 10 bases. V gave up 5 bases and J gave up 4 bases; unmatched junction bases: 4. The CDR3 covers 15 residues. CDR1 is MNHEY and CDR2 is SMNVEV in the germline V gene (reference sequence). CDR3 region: CASSRDRGGTGELFF. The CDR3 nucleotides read TGTGCCAGCAGTAGGGACAGGGGAGGCACCGGGGAGCTGTTTTTT.

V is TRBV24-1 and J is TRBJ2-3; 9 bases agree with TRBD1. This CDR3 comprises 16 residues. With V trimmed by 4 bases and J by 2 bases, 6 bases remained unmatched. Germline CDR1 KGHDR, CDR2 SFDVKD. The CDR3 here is CATSDPGQGLTDTQYF. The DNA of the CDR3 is TGTGCCACCAGTGACCCGGGACAGGGCCTCACAGATACGCAGTATTTT.

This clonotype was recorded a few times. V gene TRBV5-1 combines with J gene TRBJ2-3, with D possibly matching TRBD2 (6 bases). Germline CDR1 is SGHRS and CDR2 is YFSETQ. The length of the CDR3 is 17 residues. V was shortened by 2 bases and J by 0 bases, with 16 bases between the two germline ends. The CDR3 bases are TGCGCCAGCAGCTTACTTTGGAGCGGGTTTAGCACAGATACGCAGTATTTT. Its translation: CASSLLWSGFSTDTQYF.

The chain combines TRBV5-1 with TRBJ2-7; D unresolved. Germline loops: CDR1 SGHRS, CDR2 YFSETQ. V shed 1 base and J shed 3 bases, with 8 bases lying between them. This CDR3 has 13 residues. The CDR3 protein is CASSLRTNYEQYF. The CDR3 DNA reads TGCGCCAGCAGCTTGCGCACGAACTACGAGCAGTACTTC.

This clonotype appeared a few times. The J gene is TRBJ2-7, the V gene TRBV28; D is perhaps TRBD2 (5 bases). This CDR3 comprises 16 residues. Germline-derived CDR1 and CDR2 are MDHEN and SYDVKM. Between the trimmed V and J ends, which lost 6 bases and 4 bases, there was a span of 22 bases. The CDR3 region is CASSPFLLRTGYEQYF. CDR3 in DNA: TGTGCCAGCAGCCCTTTTCTATTGCGGACGGGGTACGAGCAGTACTTC.